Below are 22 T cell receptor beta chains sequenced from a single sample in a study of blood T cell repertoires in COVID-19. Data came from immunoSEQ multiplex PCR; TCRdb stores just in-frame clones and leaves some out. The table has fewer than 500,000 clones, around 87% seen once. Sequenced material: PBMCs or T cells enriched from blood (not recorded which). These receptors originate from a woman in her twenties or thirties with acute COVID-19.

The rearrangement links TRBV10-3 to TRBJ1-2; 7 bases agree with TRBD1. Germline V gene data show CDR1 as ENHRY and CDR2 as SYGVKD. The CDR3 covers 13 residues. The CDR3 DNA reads TGTGGATCCTCCGGGACAGAATTCTATGGCTACACCTTC. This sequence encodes CGSSGTEFYGYTF.

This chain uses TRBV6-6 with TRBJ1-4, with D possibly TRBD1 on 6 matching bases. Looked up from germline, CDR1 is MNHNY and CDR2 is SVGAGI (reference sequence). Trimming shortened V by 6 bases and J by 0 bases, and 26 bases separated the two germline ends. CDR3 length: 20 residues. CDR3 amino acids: CASSQTSTGPMFATNEKLFF. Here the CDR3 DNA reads TGTGCCAGCAGCCAAACCTCGACAGGCCCGATGTTTGCAACTAATGAAAAACTGTTTTTT.

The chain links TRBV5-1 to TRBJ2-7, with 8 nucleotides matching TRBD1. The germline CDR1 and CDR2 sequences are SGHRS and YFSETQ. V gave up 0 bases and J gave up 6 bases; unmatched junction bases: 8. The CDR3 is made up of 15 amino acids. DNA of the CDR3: TGCGCCAGCAGCTTGGAAGGACAGGGCCTGACCGAGCAGTACTTC. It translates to CASSLEGQGLTEQYF.

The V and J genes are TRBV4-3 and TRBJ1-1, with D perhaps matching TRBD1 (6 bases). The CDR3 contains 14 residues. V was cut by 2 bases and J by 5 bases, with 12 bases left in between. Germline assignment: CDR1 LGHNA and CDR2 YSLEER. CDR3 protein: CASSQNRDRTEAFF. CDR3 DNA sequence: TGCGCCAGCAGCCAAAACAGGGACCGGACTGAAGCTTTCTTT.

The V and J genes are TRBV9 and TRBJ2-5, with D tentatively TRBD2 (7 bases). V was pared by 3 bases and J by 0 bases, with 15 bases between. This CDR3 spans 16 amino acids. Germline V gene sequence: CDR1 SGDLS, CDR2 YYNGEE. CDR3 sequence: CASSAGEGEYQETQYF. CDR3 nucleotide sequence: TGTGCCAGCAGCGCGGGGGAGGGGGAGTACCAAGAGACCCAGTACTTC.

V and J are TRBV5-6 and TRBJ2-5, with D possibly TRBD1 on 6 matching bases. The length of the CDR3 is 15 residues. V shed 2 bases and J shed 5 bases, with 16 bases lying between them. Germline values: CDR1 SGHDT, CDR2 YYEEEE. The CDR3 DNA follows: TGTGCCAGCAGCTTAGACAGGTTGCGGCGCGAGACCCAGTACTTC. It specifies CASSLDRLRRETQYF.

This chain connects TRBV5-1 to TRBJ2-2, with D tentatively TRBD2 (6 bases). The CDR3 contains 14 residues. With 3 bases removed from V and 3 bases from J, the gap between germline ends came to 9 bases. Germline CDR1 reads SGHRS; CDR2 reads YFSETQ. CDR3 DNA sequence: TGCGCCAGCAGCTCGGGACTTGACACCGGGGAGCTGTTTTTT. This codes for CASSSGLDTGELFF.

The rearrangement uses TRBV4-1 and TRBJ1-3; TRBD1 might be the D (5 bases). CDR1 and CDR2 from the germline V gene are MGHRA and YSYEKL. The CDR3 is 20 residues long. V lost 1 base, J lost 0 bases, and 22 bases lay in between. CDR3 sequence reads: CASSQGELSSYRISGNTIYF. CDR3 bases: TGCGCCAGCAGCCAAGGTGAATTATCCAGTTACAGGATCTCTGGAAACACCATATATTTT.

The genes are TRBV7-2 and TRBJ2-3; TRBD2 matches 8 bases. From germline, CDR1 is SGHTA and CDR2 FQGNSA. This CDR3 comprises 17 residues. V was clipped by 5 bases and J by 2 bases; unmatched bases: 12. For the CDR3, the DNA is TGTGCCAGCAGCCCCTCTCTTCAGCGGGGGAACACAGATACGCAGTATTTT. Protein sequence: CASSPSLQRGNTDTQYF.

As DNA, the CDR3 is TGTGCCACCCAACTAGCGGGCTCCTACGAGCAGTACTTC. Its translation: CATQLAGSYEQYF. The chain employs TRBV19 and TRBJ2-7, with 9 bases identical to TRBD2. Germline V CDR1 and CDR2: LNHDA, SQIVND (reference sequence). There are 13 residues in the CDR3. Trimming took 10 bases from V and 0 from J; bases not matched to a gene: 4.

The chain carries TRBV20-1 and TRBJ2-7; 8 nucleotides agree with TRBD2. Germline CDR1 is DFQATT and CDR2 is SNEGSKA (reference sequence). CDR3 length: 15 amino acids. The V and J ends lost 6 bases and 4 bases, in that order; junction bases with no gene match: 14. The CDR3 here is CSASPLAGFLYEQYF. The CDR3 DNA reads TGCAGTGCCAGTCCCCTAGCGGGTTTTCTTTACGAGCAGTACTTC.

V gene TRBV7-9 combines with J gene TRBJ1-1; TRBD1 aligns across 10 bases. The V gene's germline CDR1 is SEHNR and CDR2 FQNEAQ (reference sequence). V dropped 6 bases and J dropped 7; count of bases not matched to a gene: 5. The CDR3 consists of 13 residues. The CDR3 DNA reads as TGTGCCAGCAGACTCGACAGGGGGCTTGAAGCTTTCTTT. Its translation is CASRLDRGLEAFF.

The CDR3 region is CASSHYSSSGQVHIGGYTF. In nucleotides, the CDR3 is TGTGCCAGCAGCCATTATTCCTCTTCCGGACAGGTCCATATAGGTGGCTACACCTTC. The chain is built from TRBV3-1 (or the pseudogene TRBV3-2) and TRBJ1-2, with 7 nucleotides matching TRBD1. The germline CDR1 and CDR2 sequences are LGHDT and YNNKEL (reference sequence). The CDR3 loop spans 19 amino acids. J lost 7 bases, V lost 3 bases, and 23 bases had no gene match.

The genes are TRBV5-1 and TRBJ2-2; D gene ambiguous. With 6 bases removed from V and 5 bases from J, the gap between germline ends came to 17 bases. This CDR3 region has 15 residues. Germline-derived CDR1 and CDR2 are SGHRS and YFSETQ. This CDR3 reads CASTKGLDWTGELFF. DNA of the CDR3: TGCGCCAGCACAAAAGGCCTAGATTGGACCGGGGAGCTGTTTTTT.

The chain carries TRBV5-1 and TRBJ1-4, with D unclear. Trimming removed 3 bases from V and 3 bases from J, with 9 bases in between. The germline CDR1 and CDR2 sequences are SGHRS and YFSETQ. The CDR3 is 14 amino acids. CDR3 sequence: CASSSGGSNEKLFF. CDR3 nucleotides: TGCGCCAGCAGCTCGGGAGGTTCTAATGAAAAACTGTTTTTT.

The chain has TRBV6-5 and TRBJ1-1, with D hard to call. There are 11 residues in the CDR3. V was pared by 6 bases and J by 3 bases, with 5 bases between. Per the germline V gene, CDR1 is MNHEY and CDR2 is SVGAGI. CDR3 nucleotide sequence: TGTGCCAGCAGGGGCTACACTGAAGCTTTCTTT. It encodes CASRGYTEAFF.

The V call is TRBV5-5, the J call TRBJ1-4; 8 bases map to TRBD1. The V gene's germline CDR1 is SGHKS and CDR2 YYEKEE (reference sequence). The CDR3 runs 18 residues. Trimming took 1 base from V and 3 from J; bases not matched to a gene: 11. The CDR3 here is CASSLNWFVTGANEKLFF. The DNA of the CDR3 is TGTGCCAGCAGCTTGAATTGGTTTGTGACAGGGGCTAATGAAAAACTGTTTTTT.

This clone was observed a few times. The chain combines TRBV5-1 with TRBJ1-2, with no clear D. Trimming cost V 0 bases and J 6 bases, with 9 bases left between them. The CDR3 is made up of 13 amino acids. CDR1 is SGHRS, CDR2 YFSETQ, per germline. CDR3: CASSLVPRDGYTF. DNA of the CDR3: TGCGCCAGCAGCTTGGTTCCCCGGGATGGCTACACCTTC.

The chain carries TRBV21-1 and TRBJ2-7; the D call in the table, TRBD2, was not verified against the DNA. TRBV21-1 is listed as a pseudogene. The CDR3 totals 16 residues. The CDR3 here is CASSSPRDSPSYEQYF. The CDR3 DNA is TGTGCCAGCAGCAGCCCCCGGGACTCTCCTTCCTACGAGCAGTACTTC.

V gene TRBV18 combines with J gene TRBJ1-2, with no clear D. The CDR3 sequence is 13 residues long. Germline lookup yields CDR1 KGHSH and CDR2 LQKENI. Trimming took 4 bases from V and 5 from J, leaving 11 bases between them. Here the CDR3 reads CASSQRTDYGYTF. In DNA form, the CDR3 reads TGTGCCAGCTCACAGCGGACGGATTATGGCTACACCTTC.

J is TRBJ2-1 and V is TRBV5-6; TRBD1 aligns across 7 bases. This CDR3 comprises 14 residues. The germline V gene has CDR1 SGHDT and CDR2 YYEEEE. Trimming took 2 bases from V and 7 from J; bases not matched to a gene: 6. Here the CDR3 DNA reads TGTGCCAGCAGCTTACCACAGGGGAGTAATGAGCAGTTCTTC. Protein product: CASSLPQGSNEQFF.

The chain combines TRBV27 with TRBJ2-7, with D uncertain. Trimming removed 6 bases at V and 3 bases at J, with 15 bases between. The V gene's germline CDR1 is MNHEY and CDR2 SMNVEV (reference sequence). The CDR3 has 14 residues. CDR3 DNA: TGTGCCAGCAGCCCCATAGGAGCCCTCTACGAGCAGTACTTC. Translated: CASSPIGALYEQYF.